Presented here are 7 T cell receptor beta chains from one specimen sequenced in a study of T cell clonotyping in hematopoietic cell transplantation. Only in-frame clones appear in the TCRdb table, and some are missing; sequencing was by immunoSEQ multiplex PCR. The sample contains some 13,000 clones, over 85% of which appear only once. The sample consisted of PBMCs, taken 30 days after allogeneic stem cell transplant. The receptors originated from a male patient aged 60 to 75 who had an allogeneic stem cell transplant from an unrelated donor, so the T cells may come from the graft donor. Some clones in this sample may be carry-over from other donors' samples.

This clone appeared once. This chain joins TRBV7-2 and TRBJ2-7; 7 nucleotides align to TRBD2. V was clipped by 1 base and J by 8 bases; unmatched bases: 8. Germline CDR1 reads SGHTA; CDR2 reads FQGNSA. The CDR3 extends over 14 amino acids. The CDR3 DNA reads TGTGCCAGCAGCTTAGAGGGAGGGAAGAGAAAGCAGTACTTC. Translating it yields CASSLEGGKRKQYF.

CDR3 region: CASSEPGNRGLQYF. The CDR3, as DNA: TGTGCCAGCAGTGAGCCAGGAAACAGGGGGCTCCAGTACTTC. The V call is TRBV28, the J call TRBJ2-7; TRBD1 matches at 9 bases. The CDR3 extends over 14 amino acids. With V trimmed by 5 bases and J by 10 bases, 12 bases remained unmatched. Germline V gene sequence: CDR1 MDHEN, CDR2 SYDVKM.

The chain carries TRBV7-2 and TRBJ1-1; tentatively, D is TRBD1 (6 bases). Germline assignment: CDR1 SGHTA and CDR2 FQGNSA. CDR3 length equals 14 residues. V was pared by 4 bases and J by 1 base, with 10 bases between. The CDR3 reads CASSSEGENTEAFF. CDR3 DNA: TGTGCCAGCAGCTCAGAGGGGGAGAACACTGAAGCTTTCTTT.

This chain joins TRBV29-1 and TRBJ1-1, with no clear D. The V end lost 4 bases, the J end lost 3 bases, and 21 bases lay between the germline ends. Germline CDR1 is SQVTM and CDR2 is ANQGSEA. There are 16 residues in the CDR3. The CDR3 is CSVVSSPLLRDTEAFF. CDR3 bases: TGCAGCGTTGTTTCCTCTCCACTCCTGCGGGACACTGAAGCTTTCTTT.

This clone was found a few times. The chain carries TRBV6-1 and TRBJ2-6; TRBD1 matches at 7 bases. The CDR3 consists of 16 residues. V shed 4 bases, J shed 3 bases, and the junction held 6 bases outside the gene matches. Looked up from germline, CDR1 is MNHNS and CDR2 is SASEGT. The CDR3 sequence is CASSAQTGSGANVLTF. CDR3 DNA: TGTGCCAGCAGTGCCCAGACAGGGAGTGGGGCCAACGTCCTGACTTTC.

This clone was observed a handful of times. The CDR3 DNA is TGTGCCAGCAGTGAATGGGAGCTTCAATTTCTGGAGACCCAGTACTTC. Its protein is CASSEWELQFLETQYF. The chain carries TRBV25-1 and TRBJ2-5; perhaps TRBD2 as D (5 bases). This CDR3 has 16 residues. The V gene lost 1 base and the J gene lost 5 bases, with 17 bases spanning the gap. From germline, CDR1 is MGHDK and CDR2 SYGVNS.

This chain connects TRBV19 to TRBJ2-7, with no clear D. In germline, CDR1 is LNHDA, CDR2 SQIVND (reference sequence). Trimming left V 3 bases short and J 6 bases short, with 9 bases between. This CDR3 contains 12 residues. The CDR3 DNA reads as TGTGCCAGTAGTATTGGGGTCTCCGAGCAGTACTTC. It is translated as CASSIGVSEQYF.